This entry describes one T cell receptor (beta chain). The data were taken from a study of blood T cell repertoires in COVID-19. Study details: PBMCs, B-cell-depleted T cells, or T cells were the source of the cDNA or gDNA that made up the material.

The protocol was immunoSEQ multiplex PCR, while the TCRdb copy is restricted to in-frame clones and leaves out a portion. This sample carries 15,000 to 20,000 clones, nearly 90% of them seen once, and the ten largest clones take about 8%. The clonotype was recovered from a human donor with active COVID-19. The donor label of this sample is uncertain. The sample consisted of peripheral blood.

The CDR3 reads CSVGAGGADTQYF. CDR3 in DNA: TGCAGCGTTGGGGCGGGAGGAGCAGATACGCAGTATTTT. The chain has TRBV29-1 and TRBJ2-3; 8 bases are shared with TRBD2. Trimming at V came to 4 bases and at J to 4 bases, leaving 4 bases not matched to a gene. CDR3 length: 13 amino acids. Germline V gene sequence: CDR1 SQVTM, CDR2 ANQGSEA.